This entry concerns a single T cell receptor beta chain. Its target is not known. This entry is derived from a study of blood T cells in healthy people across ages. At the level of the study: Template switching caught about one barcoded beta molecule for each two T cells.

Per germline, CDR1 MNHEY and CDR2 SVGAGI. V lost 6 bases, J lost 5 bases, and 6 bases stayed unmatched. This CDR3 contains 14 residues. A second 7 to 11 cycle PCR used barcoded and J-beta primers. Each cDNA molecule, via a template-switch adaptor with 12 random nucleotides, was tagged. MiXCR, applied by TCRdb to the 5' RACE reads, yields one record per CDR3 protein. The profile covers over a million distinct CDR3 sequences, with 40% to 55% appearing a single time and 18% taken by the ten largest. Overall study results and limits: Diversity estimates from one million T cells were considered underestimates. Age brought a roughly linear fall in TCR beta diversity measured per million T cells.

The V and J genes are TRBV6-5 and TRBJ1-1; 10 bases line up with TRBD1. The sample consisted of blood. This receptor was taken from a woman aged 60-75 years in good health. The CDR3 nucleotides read TGTGCCAGCAGGGGGGACAGGGGTGTGACTGAAGCTTTCTTT. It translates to CASRGDRGVTEAFF.